The entry that follows covers one T cell receptor (beta chain) sequence. Seattle patients were enrolled while actively infected and followed longitudinally. The entry originates in a study of blood T cell repertoires in COVID-19. For the study at large: Whether acute or convalescent, the COVID-19 samples came from the United States, Italy and Spain. T cells, B-cell-depleted T cells, or PBMCs supplied cDNA or gDNA.

This CDR3 is 16 amino acids long. V shed 0 bases, J shed 5 bases, and the junction held 6 bases outside the gene matches. CDR1 is SGHDT and CDR2 is YYEEEE in the germline V gene. Authors' processing steps: Researchers report that nucleated cell counts were estimated from reference gene primer amplification. Using immunoSEQ multiplex PCR, the repertoire was profiled, and TCRdb retains in-frame clones only, with some absent. V and J calls and clone size come straight from that table; D and trimming were deduced from the DNA. The table shows some 290,000 clones, with over 85% occurring only once. The sequence came from a woman in her twenties or thirties with COVID-19, enrolled during active disease. The chain carries TRBV5-6 and TRBJ1-5; 9 bases fit TRBD1. Specimen: peripheral blood. CDR3 sequence (DNA): TGTGCCAGCAGCTTGGCGGGACAGGGTATTGATCAGCCCCAGCATTTT. Translation gives CASSLAGQGIDQPQHF.